The next 18 T cell receptor beta chains were all read from a single sample in a study of cytomegalovirus exposure and HLA in healthy donors. 60 Vbeta and 13 Jbeta primers were used in PCR. Some clones are missing from TCRdb's copy, which holds only in-frame ones; the method was immunoSEQ multiplex PCR. Counted here are some 130,000 clones, approximately 60% occurring once; the ten biggest clones make up under 2.5%. The sample taken for sequencing was PBMCs. The receptors were gathered from a woman aged 35 to 49 in good health and CMV-seronegative.

This chain uses TRBV4-2 with TRBJ2-3; perhaps TRBD2 as D (6 bases). V lost 2 bases and J 2 bases, leaving 11 bases between the germline ends. The germline gives CDR1 LGHNA, CDR2 YNFKEQ. The CDR3 has 15 residues. Here the CDR3 DNA reads TGTGCCAGCAGCCAAAGTAGCGGAGACACAGATACGCAGTATTTT. Residues: CASSQSSGDTDTQYF.

The V and J genes are TRBV5-8 and TRBJ1-5; D unresolved. Trimming removed 4 bases from V and 5 bases from J, with 16 bases in between. The CDR3 is made up of 15 amino acids. Germline V lookup: CDR1 SGHTS, CDR2 YDEGEE. The CDR3 nucleotides are TGTGCCAGCAGCCAGGTCTCAGCCCCGTATCAGCCCCAGCATTTT. Protein: CASSQVSAPYQPQHF.

V and J are TRBV19 and TRBJ1-2; weak D call: TRBD1 (5 bases). Per germline, CDR1 LNHDA and CDR2 SQIVND (reference sequence). CDR3 size: 16 residues. The V end lost 2 bases, the J end lost 3 bases, and 16 bases lay between the germline ends. This CDR3 reads CASSISAGRSDYGYTF. The CDR3 region has the DNA TGTGCCAGTAGTATATCGGCAGGGCGTAGTGACTATGGCTACACCTTC.

In this sample, this clone turned up a few times. Written as DNA, the CDR3 is TGTGCCAGCATAGGGGGAAGGAACACTGAAGCTTTCTTT. It is translated as CASIGGRNTEAFF. The chain is built from TRBV19 and TRBJ1-1; D possibly corresponds to TRBD1 (6 bases). This CDR3 has 13 amino acids. Germline-derived CDR1 and CDR2 are LNHDA and SQIVND (reference sequence). Trimming pared 9 bases from V and 1 base from J, leaving 12 bases between.

This clone was found a few times. The chain carries TRBV11-2 and TRBJ1-4; 9 positions match TRBD1. CDR1 and CDR2 (germline): SGHAT, FQNNGV. Trimming took 0 bases from V and 11 from J; bases not matched to a gene: 7. The CDR3 extends over 15 amino acids. The CDR3 DNA follows: TGTGCCAGCAGCTTAGAGCCCGGGACAGGGCCCAAACTGTTTTTT. As protein: CASSLEPGTGPKLFF.

The V and J genes are TRBV28 and TRBJ2-2; tentative D call: TRBD1 (5 bases). This CDR3 has 12 amino acids. The V gene's germline CDR1 is MDHEN and CDR2 SYDVKM. Trimming left V 5 bases short and J 7 bases short, with 8 bases between. The CDR3 sequence is CASSQGHGELFF. The CDR3 bases are TGTGCCAGCAGTCAGGGCCACGGGGAGCTGTTTTTT.

J is TRBJ1-1 and V is TRBV6-5, with 7 nucleotides matching TRBD1. V was pared by 8 bases and J by 5 bases, with 8 bases of the junction left unmatched. This CDR3 is built from 13 residues. Per germline, CDR1 MNHEY and CDR2 SVGAGI. The CDR3 DNA follows: TGTGCCAGCGGGCCCGGGACAGCTACTGAAGCTTTCTTT. This translates into CASGPGTATEAFF.

This clone was seen a few times. V is TRBV18 and J is TRBJ1-5; D gene uncertain. The V end was cut by 5 bases, the J end by 9 bases, with 20 bases between. Germline V gene lookup returns CDR1 KGHSH and CDR2 LQKENI. The CDR3 totals 15 residues. For the CDR3, the DNA is TGTGCCAGCTCAGGCTTATCTGGAGAGGTCTCGCCCCAGCATTTT. Translation gives CASSGLSGEVSPQHF.

The rearrangement uses TRBV27 and TRBJ1-1; D is unresolved. There are 14 residues in the CDR3. Per the germline V gene, CDR1 is MNHEY and CDR2 is SMNVEV (reference sequence). Between the trimmed V and J ends, which lost 6 bases and 1 base, there was a span of 12 bases. The CDR3 region is CASSQTPGNTEAFF. CDR3 nucleotides: TGTGCCAGCAGCCAAACTCCAGGGAACACTGAAGCTTTCTTT.

This clone occurred a few times. The V call is TRBV4-3, the J call TRBJ1-3; 7 nucleotides align to TRBD1. The CDR3 is 16 amino acids. Trimming at V came to 2 bases and at J to 0 bases, leaving 4 bases not matched to a gene. The germline gives CDR1 LGHNA, CDR2 YSLEER. The CDR3 is CASSQIGTASGNTIYF. CDR3 sequence (DNA): TGCGCCAGCAGCCAAATCGGGACAGCCTCTGGAAACACCATATATTTT.

This chain links TRBV27 with TRBJ1-5; D uncertain. The CDR3 runs to 15 residues. V was clipped by 2 bases and J by 0 bases, with 8 bases between them. In germline, CDR1 is MNHEY, CDR2 SMNVEV (reference sequence). CDR3 region: CASSLRGYSNQPQHF. The CDR3 DNA reads as TGTGCCAGCAGTTTACGGGGTTATAGCAATCAGCCCCAGCATTTT.

V is TRBV28 and J is TRBJ2-1; 9 positions match TRBD2. The CDR3 extends over 15 amino acids. The V segment lost 3 bases and the J segment 2 bases; nucleotides outside the gene matches: 2. Per germline, CDR1 MDHEN and CDR2 SYDVKM. CDR3 sequence (DNA): TGTGCCAGCAGTTTGGGACTAGCAACCTACAATGAGCAGTTCTTC. This translates into CASSLGLATYNEQFF.

The chain combines TRBV28 with TRBJ1-1; 7 nucleotides line up with TRBD1. V shed 5 bases and J 0 bases; nucleotides not matched to a gene: 12. The CDR3 has 17 residues. Germline V CDR1 and CDR2: MDHEN, SYDVKM. This chain's CDR3 is CASSIPGQLRMNTEAFF. Here the CDR3 DNA reads TGTGCCAGCAGTATACCGGGACAGCTGAGAATGAACACTGAAGCTTTCTTT.

The chain has TRBV7-7 and TRBJ2-2, with D possibly being TRBD2 (6 bases). This CDR3 region has 14 residues. Trimming pared 3 bases from V and 3 bases from J, leaving 8 bases between. Germline values: CDR1 SSHAT, CDR2 FNYEAQ (reference sequence). CDR3 coding DNA: TGTGCCAGCAGCTTTGGAGGGGACACCGGGGAGCTGTTTTTT. Translating gives CASSFGGDTGELFF.

This clone came up a few times. V and J are TRBV6-1 and TRBJ2-2, with no clear D. Germline V gene data show CDR1 as MNHNS and CDR2 as SASEGT. Trimming pared 4 bases from V and 4 bases from J, leaving 10 bases between. The CDR3 loop spans 14 amino acids. DNA of the CDR3: TGTGCCAGCAGTGGGTCACTACCCACCGGGGAGCTGTTTTTT. Residues: CASSGSLPTGELFF.

This clone was detected only once. The rearrangement links TRBV28 to TRBJ1-4, with TRBD1 matching over 10 bases. V gave up 2 bases and J gave up 11 bases; unmatched junction bases: 8. The CDR3 runs to 15 residues. The germline V gene has CDR1 MDHEN and CDR2 SYDVKM. The CDR3 DNA is TGTGCCAGCAGTTTAGAGGGACAGGGGATTACGAAACTGTTTTTT. It encodes CASSLEGQGITKLFF.

The chain uses TRBV5-1 and TRBJ1-2; the match to TRBD1 covers 10 bases. Germline V gene lookup returns CDR1 SGHRS and CDR2 YFSETQ. This CDR3 has 19 residues. Germline trimming cut 4 bases from V and 3 bases from J; bases unmatched to any gene: 18. The DNA for the CDR3 is TGCGCCAGCAGCCCCGCTGCTGGGGACAGGGGTCGGAACTACTATGGCTACACCTTC. Translated, it gives CASSPAAGDRGRNYYGYTF.

The chain is built from TRBV7-9 and TRBJ2-7; 10 positions agree with TRBD2. The germline V gene encodes CDR1 SEHNR and CDR2 FQNEAQ (reference sequence). This CDR3 region has 15 residues. Trimming removed 7 bases from V and 3 bases from J; junction bases left unmatched: 9. CDR3: CASTRTSGDLYEQYF. CDR3 bases: TGTGCCAGCACCCGCACTAGCGGGGACCTCTACGAGCAGTACTTC.